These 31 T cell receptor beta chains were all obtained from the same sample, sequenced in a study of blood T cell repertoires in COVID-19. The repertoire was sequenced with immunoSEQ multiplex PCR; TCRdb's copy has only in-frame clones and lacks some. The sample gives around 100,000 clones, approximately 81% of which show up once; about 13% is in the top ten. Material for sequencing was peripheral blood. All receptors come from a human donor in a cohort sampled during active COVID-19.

In nucleotides, the CDR3 is TGTGCCAGCAGTAGACAGGTCTCTGGGGCCAACGTCCTGACTTTC. It is translated as CASSRQVSGANVLTF. The gene calls are TRBV7-2 and TRBJ2-6, with D possibly TRBD1 on 6 matching bases. The CDR3 is 15 amino acids. The germline gives CDR1 SGHTA, CDR2 FQGNSA. Trimming stripped 6 bases from V and 0 bases from J, with 9 bases between. The full variable domain, rest sourced from reference TRBV7-2 and TRBJ2-6, is GAGVSQSPSNKVTEKGKDVELRCDPISGHTALYWYRQSLGQGLEFLIYFQGNSAPDKSGLPSDRFSAERTGGSVSTLTIQRTQQEDSAVYLCASSRQVSGANVLTFGAGSRLTVL.

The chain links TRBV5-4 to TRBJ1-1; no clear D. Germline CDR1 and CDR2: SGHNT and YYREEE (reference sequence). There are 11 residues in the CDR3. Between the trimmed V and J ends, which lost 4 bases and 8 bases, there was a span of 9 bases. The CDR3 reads CASSREREAFF. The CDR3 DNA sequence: TGTGCCAGCAGCCGGGAGAGGGAAGCTTTCTTT.

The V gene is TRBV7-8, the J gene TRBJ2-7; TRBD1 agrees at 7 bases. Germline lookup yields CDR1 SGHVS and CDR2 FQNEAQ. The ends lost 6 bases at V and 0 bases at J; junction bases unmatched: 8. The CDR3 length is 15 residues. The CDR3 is CASSWGQQSSYEQYF. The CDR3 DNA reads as TGTGCCAGCAGTTGGGGACAGCAAAGCTCCTACGAGCAGTACTTC. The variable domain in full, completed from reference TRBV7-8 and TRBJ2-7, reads GAGVSQSPRYKVAKRGQDVALRCDPISGHVSLFWYQQALGQGPEFLTYFQNEAQLDKSGLPSDRFFAERPEGSVSTLKIQRTQQEDSAVYLCASSWGQQSSYEQYFGPGTRLTVT.

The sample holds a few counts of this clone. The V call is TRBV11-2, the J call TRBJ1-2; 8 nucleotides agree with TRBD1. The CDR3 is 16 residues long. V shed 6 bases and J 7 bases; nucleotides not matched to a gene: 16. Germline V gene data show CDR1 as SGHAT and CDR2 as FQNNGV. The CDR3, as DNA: TGTGCCAGCAGAGAGAACCGGGGCAGGGGGCCTGGTGGCTACACCTTC. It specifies CASRENRGRGPGGYTF.

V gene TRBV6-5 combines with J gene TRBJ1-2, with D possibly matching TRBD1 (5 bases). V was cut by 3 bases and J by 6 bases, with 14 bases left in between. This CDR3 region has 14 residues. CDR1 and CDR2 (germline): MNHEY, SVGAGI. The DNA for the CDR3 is TGTGCCAGCAGTTATTTGGGGACTAAGGATGGCTACACCTTC. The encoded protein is CASSYLGTKDGYTF.

The CDR3 loop is CASSSQDRLLEQYF. DNA of the CDR3: TGTGCCAGCAGTTCCCAGGACAGGCTTTTGGAGCAGTACTTC. The J gene is TRBJ2-7, the V gene TRBV6-5; TRBD1 agrees at 7 bases. This CDR3 region has 14 residues. Germline V lookup: CDR1 MNHEY, CDR2 SVGAGI. The junction had 10 bases not matched to a gene; V was cut back by 4 bases and J by 7 bases.

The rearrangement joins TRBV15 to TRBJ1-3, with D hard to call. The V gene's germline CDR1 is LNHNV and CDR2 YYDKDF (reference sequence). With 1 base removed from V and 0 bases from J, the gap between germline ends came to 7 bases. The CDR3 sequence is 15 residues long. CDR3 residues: CATSRVGGSGNTIYF. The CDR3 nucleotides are TGTGCCACCAGCAGAGTAGGAGGCTCTGGAAACACCATATATTTT.

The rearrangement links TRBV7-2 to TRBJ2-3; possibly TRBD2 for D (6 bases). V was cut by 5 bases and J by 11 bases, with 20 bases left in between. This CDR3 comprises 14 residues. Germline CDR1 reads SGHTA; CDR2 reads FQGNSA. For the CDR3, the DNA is TGTGCCAGCAGCCAAGTGGCGGGCCTCGGGGGGCAGTATTTT. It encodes CASSQVAGLGGQYF.

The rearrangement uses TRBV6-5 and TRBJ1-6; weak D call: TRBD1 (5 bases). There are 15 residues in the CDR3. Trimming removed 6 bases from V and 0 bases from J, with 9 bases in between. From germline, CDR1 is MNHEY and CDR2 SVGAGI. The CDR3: CASRSGGSYNSPLHF. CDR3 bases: TGTGCCAGCAGGTCCGGGGGCTCCTATAATTCACCCCTCCACTTT.

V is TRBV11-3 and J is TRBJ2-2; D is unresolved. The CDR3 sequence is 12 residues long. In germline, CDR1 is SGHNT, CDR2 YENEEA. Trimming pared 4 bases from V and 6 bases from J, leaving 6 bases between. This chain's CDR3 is CASSSVAGELFF. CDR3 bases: TGTGCCAGCAGCTCGGTAGCCGGGGAGCTGTTTTTT. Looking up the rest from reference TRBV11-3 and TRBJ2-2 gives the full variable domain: EAGVVQSPRYKIIEKKQPVAFWCNPISGHNTLYWYLQNLGQGPELLIRYENEEAVDDSQLPKDRFSAERLKGVDSTLKIQPAELGDSAVYLCASSSVAGELFFGEGSRLTVL.

The CDR3 is CASSPTPSTDTQYF. Written as DNA, the CDR3 is TGTGCCAGCTCACCGACACCCAGCACAGATACGCAGTATTTT. The chain joins TRBV18 to TRBJ2-3; D unresolved. The V end was cut by 3 bases, the J end by 0 bases, with 7 bases between. Germline lookup yields CDR1 KGHSH and CDR2 LQKENI. The CDR3 runs to 14 residues. Supplemented by reference TRBV18 and TRBJ2-3, the full variable domain reads NAGVMQNPRHLVRRRGQEARLRCSPMKGHSHVYWYRQLPEEGLKFMVYLQKENIIDESGMPKERFSAEFPKEGPSILRIQQVVRGDSAAYFCASSPTPSTDTQYFGPGTRLTVL.

This CDR3 is CAWSRDRGLRGNTIYF. The DNA for the CDR3 is TGTGCCTGGAGCCGGGACAGGGGGCTTAGAGGAAACACCATATATTTT. The rearrangement joins TRBV30 to TRBJ1-3; 12 bases are a match to TRBD1. V gave up 3 bases and J gave up 4 bases; unmatched junction bases: 7. CDR1 and CDR2 from the germline V gene are GTSNPN and SVGIG (reference sequence). This CDR3 is 16 amino acids long.

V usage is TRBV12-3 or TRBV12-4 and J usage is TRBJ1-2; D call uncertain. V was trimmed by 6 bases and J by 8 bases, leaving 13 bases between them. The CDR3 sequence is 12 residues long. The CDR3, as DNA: TGTGCCAGCAGCTACCTCCAGACAGGCTACACCTTC. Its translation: CASSYLQTGYTF.

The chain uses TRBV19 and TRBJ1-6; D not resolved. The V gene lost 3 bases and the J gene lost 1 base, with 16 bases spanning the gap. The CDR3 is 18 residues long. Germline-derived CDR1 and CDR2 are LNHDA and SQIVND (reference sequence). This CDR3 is CASSMVITPGSYNSPLHF. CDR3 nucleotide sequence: TGTGCCAGTAGTATGGTCATAACCCCCGGGTCCTATAATTCACCCCTCCACTTT.

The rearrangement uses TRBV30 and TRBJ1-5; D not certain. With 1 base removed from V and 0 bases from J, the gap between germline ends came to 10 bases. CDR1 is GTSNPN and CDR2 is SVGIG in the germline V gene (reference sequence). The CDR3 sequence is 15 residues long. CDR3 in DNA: TGTGCCTGGAGTGGGCAGAAACATAGCAATCAGCCCCAGCATTTT. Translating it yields CAWSGQKHSNQPQHF.

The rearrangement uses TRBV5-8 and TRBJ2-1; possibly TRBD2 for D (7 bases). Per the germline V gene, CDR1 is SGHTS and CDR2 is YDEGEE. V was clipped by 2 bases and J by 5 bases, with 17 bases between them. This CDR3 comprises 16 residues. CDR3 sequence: CASSFRGGGRNNEQFF. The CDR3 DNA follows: TGTGCCAGCAGCTTCCGTGGGGGGGGCCGAAACAATGAGCAGTTCTTC.

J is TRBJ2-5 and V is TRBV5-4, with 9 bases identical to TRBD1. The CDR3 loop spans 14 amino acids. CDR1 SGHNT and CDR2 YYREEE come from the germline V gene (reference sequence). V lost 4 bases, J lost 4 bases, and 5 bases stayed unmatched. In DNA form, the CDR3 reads TGTGCCAGCAGCACAGGGGGCGCGTCAGAGACCCAGTACTTC. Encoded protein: CASSTGGASETQYF.

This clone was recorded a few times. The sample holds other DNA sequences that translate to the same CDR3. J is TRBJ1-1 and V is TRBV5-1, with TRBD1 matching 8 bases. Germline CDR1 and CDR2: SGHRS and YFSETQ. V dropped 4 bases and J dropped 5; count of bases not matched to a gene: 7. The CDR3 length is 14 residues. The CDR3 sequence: CASSGQGGGTEAFF. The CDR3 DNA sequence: TGCGCCAGCAGCGGACAGGGAGGAGGGACTGAAGCTTTCTTT. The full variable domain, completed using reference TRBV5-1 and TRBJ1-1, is KAGVTQTPRYLIKTRGQQVTLSCSPISGHRSVSWYQQTPGQGLQFLFEYFSETQRNKGNFPGRFSGRQFSNSRSEMNVSTLELGDSALYLCASSGQGGGTEAFFGQGTRLTVV.

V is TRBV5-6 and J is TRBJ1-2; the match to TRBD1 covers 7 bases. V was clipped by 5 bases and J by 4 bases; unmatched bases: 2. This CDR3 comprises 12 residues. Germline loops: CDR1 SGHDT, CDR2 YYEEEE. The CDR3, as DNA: TGTGCCAGCAGGAGGGACAGCTATGGCTACACCTTC. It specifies CASRRDSYGYTF.

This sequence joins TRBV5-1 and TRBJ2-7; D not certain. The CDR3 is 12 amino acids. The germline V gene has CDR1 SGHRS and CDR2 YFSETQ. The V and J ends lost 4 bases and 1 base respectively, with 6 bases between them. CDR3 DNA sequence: TGCGCCAGCAGCGCAGTTTCCTACGAGCAGTACTTC. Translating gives CASSAVSYEQYF.

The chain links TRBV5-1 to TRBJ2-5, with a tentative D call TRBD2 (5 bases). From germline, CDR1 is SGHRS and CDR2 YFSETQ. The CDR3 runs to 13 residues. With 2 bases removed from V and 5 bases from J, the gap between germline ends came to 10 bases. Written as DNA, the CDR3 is TGCGCCAGCAGCTTAGGACTCGAGGAGACCCAGTACTTC. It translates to CASSLGLEETQYF.

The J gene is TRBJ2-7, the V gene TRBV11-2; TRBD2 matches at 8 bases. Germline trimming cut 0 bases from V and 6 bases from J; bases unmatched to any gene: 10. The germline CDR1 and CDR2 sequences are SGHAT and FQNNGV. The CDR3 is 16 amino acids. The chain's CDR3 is CASSLERGGFLAEQYF. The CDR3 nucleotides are TGTGCCAGCAGCTTAGAACGGGGGGGGTTTCTCGCCGAGCAGTACTTC.

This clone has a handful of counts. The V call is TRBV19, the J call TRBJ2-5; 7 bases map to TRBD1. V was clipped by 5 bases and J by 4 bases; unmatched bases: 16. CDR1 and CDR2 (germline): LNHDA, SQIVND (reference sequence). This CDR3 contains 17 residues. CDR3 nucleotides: TGTGCCAGTAGTCGTACCCATCCGGGACAGTCAAGAGAGACCCAGTACTTC. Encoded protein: CASSRTHPGQSRETQYF.

CDR3 sequence: CASSQPFMGPLEQYF. CDR3 DNA sequence: TGTGCCAGCAGCCAACCCTTCATGGGCCCTTTGGAGCAGTACTTC. The rearrangement uses TRBV3-1 (or the pseudogene TRBV3-2) and TRBJ2-7; no reliable D call. Trimming took off 2 bases at V and 7 bases at J, with 18 bases between the two ends. The length of the CDR3 is 15 residues. Germline V CDR1 and CDR2: LGHDT, YNNKEL (reference sequence).

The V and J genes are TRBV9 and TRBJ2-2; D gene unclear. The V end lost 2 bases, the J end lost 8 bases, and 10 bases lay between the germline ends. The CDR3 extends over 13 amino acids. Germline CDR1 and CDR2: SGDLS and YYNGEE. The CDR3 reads CASSVSPGGELFF. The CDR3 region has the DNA TGTGCCAGCAGCGTTTCCCCCGGGGGGGAGCTGTTTTTT.

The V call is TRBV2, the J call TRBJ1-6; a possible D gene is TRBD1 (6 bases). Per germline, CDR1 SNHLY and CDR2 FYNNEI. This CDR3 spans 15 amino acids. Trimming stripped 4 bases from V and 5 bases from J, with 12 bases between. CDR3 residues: CASSGPTGNNSPLHF. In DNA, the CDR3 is TGTGCCAGCAGTGGTCCGACAGGAAATAATTCACCCCTCCACTTT.

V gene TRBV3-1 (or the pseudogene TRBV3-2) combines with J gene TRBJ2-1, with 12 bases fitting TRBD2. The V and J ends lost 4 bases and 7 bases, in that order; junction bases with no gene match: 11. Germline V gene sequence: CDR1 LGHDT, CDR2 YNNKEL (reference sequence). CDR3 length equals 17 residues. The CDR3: CASSPWSSGRAQNEQFF. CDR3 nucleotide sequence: TGTGCCAGCAGCCCTTGGTCTAGCGGGAGGGCCCAGAATGAGCAGTTCTTC.

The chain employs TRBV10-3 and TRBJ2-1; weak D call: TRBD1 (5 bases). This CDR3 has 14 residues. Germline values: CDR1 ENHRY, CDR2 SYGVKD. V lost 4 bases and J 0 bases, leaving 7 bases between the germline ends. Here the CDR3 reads CAISGQSSYNEQFF. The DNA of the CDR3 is TGTGCCATCAGTGGACAGAGCTCCTACAATGAGCAGTTCTTC.

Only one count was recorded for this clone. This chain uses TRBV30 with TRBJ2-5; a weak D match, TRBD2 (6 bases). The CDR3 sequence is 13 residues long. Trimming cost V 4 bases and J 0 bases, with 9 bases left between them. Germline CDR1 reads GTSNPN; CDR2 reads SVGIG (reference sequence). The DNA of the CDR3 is TGTGCCTGGAATAGGGACTACCAAGAGACCCAGTACTTC. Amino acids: CAWNRDYQETQYF. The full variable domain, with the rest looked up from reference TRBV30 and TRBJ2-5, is SQTIHQWPATLVQPVGSPLSLECTVEGTSNPNLYWYRQAAGRGLQLLFYSVGIGQISSEVPQNLSASRPQDRQFILSSKKLLLSDSGFYLCAWNRDYQETQYFGPGTRLLVL.

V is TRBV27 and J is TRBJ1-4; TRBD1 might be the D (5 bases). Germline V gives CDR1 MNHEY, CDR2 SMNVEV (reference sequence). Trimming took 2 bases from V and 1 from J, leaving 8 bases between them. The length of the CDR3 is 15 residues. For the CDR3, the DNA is TGTGCCAGCAGTTTACTGGGGGGAACTAATGAAAAACTGTTTTTT. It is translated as CASSLLGGTNEKLFF.

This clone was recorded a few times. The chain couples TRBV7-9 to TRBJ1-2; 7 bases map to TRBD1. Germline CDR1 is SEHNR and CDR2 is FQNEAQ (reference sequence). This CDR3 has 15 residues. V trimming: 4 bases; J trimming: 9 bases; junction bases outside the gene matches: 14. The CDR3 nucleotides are TGTGCCAGCAGCTCGGGACAGACGACCTCGTATCGCTACACCTTC. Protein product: CASSSGQTTSYRYTF. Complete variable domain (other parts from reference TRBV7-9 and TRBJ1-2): DTGVSQNPRHKITKRGQNVTFRCDPISEHNRLYWYRQTLGQGPEFLTYFQNEAQLEKSRLLSDRFSAERPKGSFSTLEIQRTEQGDSAMYLCASSSGQTTSYRYTFGSGTRLTVV.